This TCR beta chain was captured in a study of cytomegalovirus exposure and HLA in healthy donors. Findings of the study overall: Reported performance of the classifier showed diagnosis of cytomegalovirus status with high specificity and sensitivity.

The CDR3 extends over 18 amino acids. CDR1 and CDR2 from the germline V gene are SGHKS and YYEKEE (reference sequence). The V and J ends lost 4 bases and 2 bases, in that order; junction bases with no gene match: 10. In the case of this clone: Its specificity is unknown.

Profiling relied on immunoSEQ multiplex PCR, and the TCRdb table lists in-frame clones only, not all of them. The table shows around 120,000 clones, with around 90% occurring only once. V is TRBV5-5 and J is TRBJ2-7, with TRBD2 identical over 15 bases. This sequence was found in a woman between 18 and 29 years old in good health and CMV-seronegative. Input material: PBMCs. CDR3 sequence: CASSITGTSGRSPYEQYF. The CDR3 nucleotides read TGTGCCAGCAGCATTACCGGGACTAGCGGGAGGTCGCCCTACGAGCAGTACTTC.